One and the same sample provided the 15 T cell receptor beta chains below, sequenced in a study of cytomegalovirus exposure and HLA in healthy donors. Some clones are missing from TCRdb's copy, which holds only in-frame ones; the method was immunoSEQ multiplex PCR. The data hold 250,000 to 350,000 clones, with about nine tenths observed a single time. The material sequenced was PBMCs. These receptors were obtained from a woman aged 18 to 35 in good health and CMV-seronegative.

This chain connects TRBV5-1 to TRBJ2-3, with a possible D match to TRBD1 (5 bases). This CDR3 is 15 amino acids long. Trimming pared 4 bases from V and 2 bases from J, leaving 14 bases between. From germline, CDR1 is SGHRS and CDR2 YFSETQ. CDR3 nucleotides: TGCGCCAGCAGCAATGACAGATCTGTCACAGATACGCAGTATTTT. Translating it yields CASSNDRSVTDTQYF.

The chain employs TRBV4-1 and TRBJ2-5; 9 bases are shared with TRBD2. CDR3 size: 16 residues. Germline loops: CDR1 MGHRA, CDR2 YSYEKL. V trimming: 6 bases; J trimming: 5 bases; junction bases outside the gene matches: 13. The CDR3 loop is CASSQTLAGGWETQYF. CDR3 DNA: TGCGCCAGCAGTCAGACCCTGGCGGGAGGGTGGGAGACCCAGTACTTC.

The chain employs TRBV19 and TRBJ2-2; D call uncertain. Germline V CDR1 and CDR2: LNHDA, SQIVND (reference sequence). V was trimmed by 0 bases and J by 2 bases, leaving 7 bases between them. CDR3 length: 15 residues. CDR3 protein: CASSIELLNTGELFF. DNA for the CDR3: TGTGCCAGTAGTATAGAACTCCTAAACACCGGGGAGCTGTTTTTT.

This clone was seen only once. V gene TRBV30 combines with J gene TRBJ1-3; D may be TRBD1 (5 bases). This CDR3 contains 12 residues. The V end was cut by 5 bases, the J end by 2 bases, with 7 bases between. Germline values: CDR1 GTSNPN, CDR2 SVGIG (reference sequence). The DNA for the CDR3 is TGTGCCTGGGGAGGGGCTGGAAACACCATATATTTT. This sequence encodes CAWGGAGNTIYF.

The J gene is TRBJ1-5, the V gene TRBV11-2; maybe TRBD1 (6 bases). Germline assignment: CDR1 SGHAT and CDR2 FQNNGV. The length of the CDR3 is 15 residues. V was pared by 5 bases and J by 3 bases, with 14 bases between. DNA of the CDR3: TGTGCCAGCAGCCCAGGGGCTGGGGCCAATCAGCCCCAGCATTTT. Amino acids: CASSPGAGANQPQHF. Using reference TRBV11-2 and TRBJ1-5 for the parts outside the CDR3, the full variable domain is EAGVAQSPRYKIIEKRQSVAFWCNPISGHATLYWYQQILGQGPKLLIQFQNNGVVDDSQLPKDRFSAERLKGVDSTLKIQPAKLEDSAVYLCASSPGAGANQPQHFGDGTRLSIL.

This chain links TRBV5-4 with TRBJ2-7; possible D gene TRBD2, 5 bases. Trimming removed 0 bases from V and 0 bases from J, with 10 bases in between. The CDR3 covers 15 residues. Germline V gene sequence: CDR1 SGHNT, CDR2 YYREEE (reference sequence). The CDR3 loop is CASSLVLRDSYEQYF. The CDR3 DNA sequence: TGTGCCAGCAGCTTGGTCCTCCGGGACTCCTACGAGCAGTACTTC.

This clone was detected once. The CDR3 sequence is CASSLTFWDRVNEQFF. Written as DNA, the CDR3 is TGTGCCAGCAGTTTAACTTTTTGGGACAGGGTCAATGAGCAGTTCTTC. This rearrangement joins TRBV28 to TRBJ2-1, with TRBD1 matching 9 bases. This CDR3 spans 16 amino acids. Per germline, CDR1 MDHEN and CDR2 SYDVKM. Trimming removed 2 bases from V and 6 bases from J; junction bases left unmatched: 8. The entire variable domain, with the rest obtained from reference TRBV28 and TRBJ2-1, is as follows: DVKVTQSSRYLVKRTGEKVFLECVQDMDHENMFWYRQDPGLGLRLIYFSYDVKMKEKGDIPEGYSVSREKKERFSLILESASTNQTSMYLCASSLTFWDRVNEQFFGPGTRLTVL.

The rearrangement links TRBV29-1 to TRBJ2-3; D uncertain. Trimming cost V 7 bases and J 0 bases, with 11 bases left between them. Germline V gene lookup returns CDR1 SQVTM and CDR2 ANQGSEA. The CDR3 consists of 13 residues. The CDR3 region is CSAVRLSTDTQYF. The DNA for the CDR3 is TGCAGCGCCGTTCGGTTGAGCACAGATACGCAGTATTTT.

This sequence joins TRBV5-6 and TRBJ1-1, with D uncertain. Germline V gene data show CDR1 as SGHDT and CDR2 as YYEEEE. V was cut by 0 bases and J by 2 bases, with 5 bases left in between. This CDR3 region has 13 residues. DNA for the CDR3: TGTGCCAGCAGCTTGGGACTCAACACTGAAGCTTTCTTT. It codes for CASSLGLNTEAFF.

This chain connects TRBV2 to TRBJ2-1; weak D call: TRBD1 (6 bases). Between the trimmed V and J ends, which lost 4 bases and 5 bases, there was a span of 9 bases. There are 13 residues in the CDR3. Germline CDR1 SNHLY, CDR2 FYNNEI. The CDR3 DNA is TGTGCCAGCAGTGGGGGGCCGGACAATGAGCAGTTCTTC. This codes for CASSGGPDNEQFF.

The J gene is TRBJ1-5, the V gene TRBV9; D is unclear. CDR1 and CDR2 (germline): SGDLS, YYNGEE. The CDR3 length is 15 residues. With 4 bases removed from V and 3 bases from J, the gap between germline ends came to 14 bases. CDR3 bases: TGTGCCAGCAGCCCCTCCGGGGTATCCAATCAGCCCCAGCATTTT. Translating it yields CASSPSGVSNQPQHF. Supplemented by reference TRBV9 and TRBJ1-5, the full variable domain reads DSGVTQTPKHLITATGQRVTLRCSPRSGDLSVYWYQQSLDQGLQFLIQYYNGEERAKGNILERFSAQQFPDLHSELNLSSLELGDSALYFCASSPSGVSNQPQHFGDGTRLSIL.

Written as DNA, the CDR3 is TGCGCCAGCAGCTTGTTGGCACTAGCGGGAAACAACCACGAGCAGTTCTTC. Encoded protein: CASSLLALAGNNHEQFF. This chain connects TRBV5-1 to TRBJ2-1; 10 bases are shared with TRBD2. The ends lost 1 base at V and 10 bases at J; junction bases unmatched: 14. The CDR3 spans 17 residues. Germline CDR1 reads SGHRS; CDR2 reads YFSETQ.

In this sample, this clone turned up once. J is TRBJ2-5 and V is TRBV6-5; TRBD2 aligns across 14 bases. This CDR3 is 16 amino acids long. Germline assignment: CDR1 MNHEY and CDR2 SVGAGI. V trimming: 0 bases; J trimming: 4 bases; junction bases outside the gene matches: 1. Here the CDR3 DNA reads TGTGCCAGCAGTTACTCAGGACTAGCGGGGGGAGAGACCCAGTACTTC. It yields the protein CASSYSGLAGGETQYF.

The rearrangement uses TRBV7-6 and TRBJ2-3, with 8 bases fitting TRBD2. V trimming: 2 bases; J trimming: 5 bases; junction bases outside the gene matches: 6. There are 15 residues in the CDR3. CDR1 and CDR2 (germline): SGHVS, FNYEAQ. CDR3 sequence reads: CASSLFTGGVDTQYF. The CDR3 region has the DNA TGTGCCAGCAGCTTATTTACGGGAGGGGTAGATACGCAGTATTTT. Full variable domain (missing parts from reference TRBV7-6 and TRBJ2-3): GAGVSQSPRYKVTKRGQDVALRCDPISGHVSLYWYRQALGQGPEFLTYFNYEAQQDKSGLPNDRFSAERPEGSISTLTIQRTEQRDSAMYRCASSLFTGGVDTQYFGPGTRLTVL.

The chain is built from TRBV18 and TRBJ2-2, with TRBD1 matching 10 bases. V lost 2 bases, J lost 6 bases, and 6 bases stayed unmatched. The CDR3 contains 16 residues. Germline-derived CDR1 and CDR2 are KGHSH and LQKENI. CDR3 coding DNA: TGTGCCAGCTCACCAATGGACAGGGGGATGGCCGGGGAGCTGTTTTTT. Its translation is CASSPMDRGMAGELFF.